This T cell receptor beta chain was found in a study of control samples from healthy donors and cancer patients. The CDR3 is 18 amino acids. CDR1 and CDR2 (germline): SGHRS, YFSETQ. With V trimmed by 1 base and J by 4 bases, 8 bases remained unmatched. Only in-frame clones appear in the TCRdb table, and some are missing; sequencing was by immunoSEQ multiplex PCR. The sample lists 170,000 or so clones, around nine tenths seen once, with around 1.5% in the top ten. The receptor was derived from a man between 25 and 39 years old in good health. The sequenced sample consisted of blood. The V call is TRBV5-1, the J call TRBJ2-2; 12 positions match TRBD2. CDR3 in DNA: TGCGCCAGCAGCTTGCATCTAGCGGGGGGGCCCGGCACCGGGGAGCTGTTTTTT. Translation: CASSLHLAGGPGTGELFF.